This TCR beta chain was identified in a study of T cell clonotyping in hematopoietic cell transplantation. Study findings and constraints: Higher Inverse Simpson Index values in graft donor and pretransplant recipient predicted broader posttransplant TCR diversity. Without cell sorting, CD4 versus CD8 contributions remain unresolved.

With respect to this clone: What it binds is unknown.

CDR3 length: 15 residues. Germline CDR1 and CDR2: MDHEN and SYDVKM. V lost 4 bases and J lost 2, with 14 bases in between. The table came from immunoSEQ multiplex PCR; TCRdb's copy has only in-frame clones and leaves some out. The data contain more than 12,000 clones, around 94% of them singletons. The source is a male patient aged 60-70 years who had an allogeneic stem cell transplant from an unrelated donor, so the T cells may come from the graft donor. Some clones in this sample may be carry-over from other donors' samples. The genes are TRBV28 and TRBJ2-5, with TRBD2 as a possible D gene (7 bases). The material was PBMCs, obtained 30 days after allogeneic stem cell transplant. CDR3 coding DNA: TGTGCCAGCAGTTATTGGGGGGGCCGGCAAGAGACCCAGTACTTC. This gives the protein CASSYWGGRQETQYF.